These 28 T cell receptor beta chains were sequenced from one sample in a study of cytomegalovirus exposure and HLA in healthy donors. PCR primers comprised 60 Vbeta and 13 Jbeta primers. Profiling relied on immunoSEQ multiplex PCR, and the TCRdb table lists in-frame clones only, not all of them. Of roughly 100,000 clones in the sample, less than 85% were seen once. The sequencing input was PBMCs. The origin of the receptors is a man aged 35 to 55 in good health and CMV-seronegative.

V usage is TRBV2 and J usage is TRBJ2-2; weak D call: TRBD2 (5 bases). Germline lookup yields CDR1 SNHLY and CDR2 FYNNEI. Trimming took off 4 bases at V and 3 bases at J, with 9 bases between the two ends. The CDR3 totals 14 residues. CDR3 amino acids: CASSVRRDTGELFF. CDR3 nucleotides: TGTGCCAGCAGTGTCCGGCGGGACACCGGGGAGCTGTTTTTT.

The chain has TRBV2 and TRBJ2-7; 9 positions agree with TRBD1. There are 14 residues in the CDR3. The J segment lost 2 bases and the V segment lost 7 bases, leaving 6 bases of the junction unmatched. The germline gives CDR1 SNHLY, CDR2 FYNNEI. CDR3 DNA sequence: TGTGCCAGCACCCCGGGACAGGGTCCCTACGAGCAGTACTTC. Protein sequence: CASTPGQGPYEQYF.

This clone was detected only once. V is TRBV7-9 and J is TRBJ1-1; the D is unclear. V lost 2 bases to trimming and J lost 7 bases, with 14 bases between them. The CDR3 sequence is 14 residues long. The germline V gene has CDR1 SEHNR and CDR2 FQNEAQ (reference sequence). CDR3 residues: CASSLTQSTDEAFF. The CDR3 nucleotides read TGTGCCAGCAGCTTAACTCAAAGCACAGATGAAGCTTTCTTT.

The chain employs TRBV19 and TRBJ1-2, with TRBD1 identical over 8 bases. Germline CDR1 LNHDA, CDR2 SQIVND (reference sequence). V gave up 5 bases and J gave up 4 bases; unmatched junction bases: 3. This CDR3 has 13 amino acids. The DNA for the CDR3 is TGTGCCAGTAGTCTCGACAGGGGCTATGGCTACACCTTC. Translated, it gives CASSLDRGYGYTF.

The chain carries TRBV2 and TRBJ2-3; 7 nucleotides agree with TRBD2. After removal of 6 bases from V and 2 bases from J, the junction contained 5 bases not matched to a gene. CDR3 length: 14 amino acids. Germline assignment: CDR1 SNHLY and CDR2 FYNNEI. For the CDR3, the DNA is TGTGCCAGCAGGGGGGACTACTCCACAGATACGCAGTATTTT. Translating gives CASRGDYSTDTQYF.

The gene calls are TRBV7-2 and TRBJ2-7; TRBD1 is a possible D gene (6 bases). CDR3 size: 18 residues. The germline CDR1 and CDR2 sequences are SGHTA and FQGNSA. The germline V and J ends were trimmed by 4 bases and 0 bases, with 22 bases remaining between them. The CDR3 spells CASSSENRAFSGSYEQYF. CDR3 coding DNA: TGTGCCAGCAGCTCGGAAAACAGGGCCTTTAGTGGCTCCTACGAGCAGTACTTC. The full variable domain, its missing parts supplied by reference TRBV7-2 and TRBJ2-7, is GAGVSQSPSNKVTEKGKDVELRCDPISGHTALYWYRQSLGQGLEFLIYFQGNSAPDKSGLPSDRFSAERTGGSVSTLTIQRTQQEDSAVYLCASSSENRAFSGSYEQYFGPGTRLTVT.

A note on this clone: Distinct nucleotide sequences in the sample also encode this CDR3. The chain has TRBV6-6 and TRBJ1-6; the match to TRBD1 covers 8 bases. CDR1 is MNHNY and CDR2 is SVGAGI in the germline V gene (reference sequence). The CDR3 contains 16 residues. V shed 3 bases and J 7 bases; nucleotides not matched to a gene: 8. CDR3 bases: TGTGCCAGCAGTTATGGACAGGGTTTACTAAATTCACCCCTCCACTTT. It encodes CASSYGQGLLNSPLHF.

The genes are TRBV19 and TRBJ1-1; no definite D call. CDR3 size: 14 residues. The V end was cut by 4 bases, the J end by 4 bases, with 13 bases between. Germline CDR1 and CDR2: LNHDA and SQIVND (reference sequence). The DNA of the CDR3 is TGTGCCAGTAGTAGTTTGGAGGGATCCACTGAAGCTTTCTTT. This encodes CASSSLEGSTEAFF.

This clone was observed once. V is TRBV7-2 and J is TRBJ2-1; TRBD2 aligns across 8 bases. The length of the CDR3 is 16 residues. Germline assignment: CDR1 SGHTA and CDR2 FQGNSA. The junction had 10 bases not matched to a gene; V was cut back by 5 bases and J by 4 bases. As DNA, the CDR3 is TGTGCCAGCAGCGTACAGACGGGACTAGGGTACAATGAGCAGTTCTTC. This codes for CASSVQTGLGYNEQFF.

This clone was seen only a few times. DNA for the CDR3: TGTGCCAGCTTCCTTAGCGGGGGGAACTCCTACGAGCAGTACTTC. Residues: CASFLSGGNSYEQYF. The chain carries TRBV6-1 and TRBJ2-7, with 10 bases matching TRBD2. The J segment lost 0 bases and the V segment lost 8 bases, leaving 7 bases of the junction unmatched. In germline, CDR1 is MNHNS, CDR2 SASEGT. This CDR3 is built from 15 residues.

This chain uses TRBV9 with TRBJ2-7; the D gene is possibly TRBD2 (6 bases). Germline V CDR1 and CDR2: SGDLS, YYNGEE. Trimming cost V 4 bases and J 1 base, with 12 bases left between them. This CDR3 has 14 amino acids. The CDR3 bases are TGTGCCAGCAGCCCCGGGACTGGTTCCTACGAGCAGTACTTC. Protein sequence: CASSPGTGSYEQYF.

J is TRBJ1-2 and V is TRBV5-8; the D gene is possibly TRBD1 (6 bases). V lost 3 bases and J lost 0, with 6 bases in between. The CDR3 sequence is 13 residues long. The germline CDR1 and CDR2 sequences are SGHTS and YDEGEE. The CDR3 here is CASSWTANYGYTF. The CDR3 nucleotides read TGTGCCAGCAGCTGGACAGCTAACTATGGCTACACCTTC. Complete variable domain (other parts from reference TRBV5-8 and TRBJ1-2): EAGVTQSPTHLIKTRGQQATLRCSPISGHTSVYWYQQALGLGLQFLLWYDEGEERNRGNFPPRFSGRQFPNYSSELNVNALELEDSALYLCASSWTANYGYTFGSGTRLTVV.

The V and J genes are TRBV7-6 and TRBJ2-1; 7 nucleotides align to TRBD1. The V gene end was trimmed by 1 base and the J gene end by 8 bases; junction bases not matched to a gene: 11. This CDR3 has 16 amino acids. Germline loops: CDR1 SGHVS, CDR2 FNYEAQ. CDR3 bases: TGTGCCAGCAGCTTAGTCGCCCCGACAGGGTTAGATGAGCAGTTCTTC. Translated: CASSLVAPTGLDEQFF.

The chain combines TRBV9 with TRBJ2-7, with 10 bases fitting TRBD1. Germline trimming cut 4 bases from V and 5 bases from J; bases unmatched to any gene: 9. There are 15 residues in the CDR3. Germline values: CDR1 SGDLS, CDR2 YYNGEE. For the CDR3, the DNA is TGTGCCAGCAGCAAGGGACAGGGGATTACCCACGAGCAGTACTTC. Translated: CASSKGQGITHEQYF.

The CDR3 loop is CASTPGTGGDEQFF. DNA of the CDR3: TGTGCCAGCACCCCCGGGACAGGGGGAGATGAGCAGTTCTTC. J is TRBJ2-1 and V is TRBV6-6; 11 bases match TRBD1. The germline gives CDR1 MNHNY, CDR2 SVGAGI (reference sequence). The CDR3 contains 14 residues. The V segment lost 7 bases and the J segment 8 bases; nucleotides outside the gene matches: 7.

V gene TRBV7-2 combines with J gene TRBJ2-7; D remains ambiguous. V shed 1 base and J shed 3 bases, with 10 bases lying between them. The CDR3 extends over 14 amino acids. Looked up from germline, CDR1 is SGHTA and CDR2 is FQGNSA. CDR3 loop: CASSLGAHSYEQYF. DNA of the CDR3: TGTGCCAGCAGCTTAGGGGCGCACAGCTACGAGCAGTACTTC.

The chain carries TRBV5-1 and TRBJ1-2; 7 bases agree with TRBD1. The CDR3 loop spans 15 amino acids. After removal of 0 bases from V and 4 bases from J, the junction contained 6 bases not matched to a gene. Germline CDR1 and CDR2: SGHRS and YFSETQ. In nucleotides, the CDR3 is TGCGCCAGCAGCTTGGGTCCCGGGACAGTCTATGGCTACACCTTC. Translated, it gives CASSLGPGTVYGYTF.

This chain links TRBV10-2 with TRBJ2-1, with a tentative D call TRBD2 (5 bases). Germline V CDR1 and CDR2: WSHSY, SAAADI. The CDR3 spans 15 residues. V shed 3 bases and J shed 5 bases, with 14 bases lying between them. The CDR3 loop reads CASSEPSGRHNEQFF. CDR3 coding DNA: TGCGCCAGCAGTGAACCGTCGGGAAGACACAATGAGCAGTTCTTC.

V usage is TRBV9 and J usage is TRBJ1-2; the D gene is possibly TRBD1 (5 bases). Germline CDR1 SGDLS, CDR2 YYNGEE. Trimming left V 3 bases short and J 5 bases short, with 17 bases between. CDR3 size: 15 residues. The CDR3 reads CASSATGGGGYGYTF. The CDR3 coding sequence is TGTGCCAGCAGCGCAACCGGGGGGGGAGGGTATGGCTACACCTTC.

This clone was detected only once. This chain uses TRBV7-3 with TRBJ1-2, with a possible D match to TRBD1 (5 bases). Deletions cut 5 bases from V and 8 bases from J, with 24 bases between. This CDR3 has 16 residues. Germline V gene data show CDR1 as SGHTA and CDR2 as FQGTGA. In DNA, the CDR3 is TGTGCCAGCAGCCCCCACGCGCAGGGCAATGGCAACGGCTACACCTTC. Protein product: CASSPHAQGNGNGYTF.

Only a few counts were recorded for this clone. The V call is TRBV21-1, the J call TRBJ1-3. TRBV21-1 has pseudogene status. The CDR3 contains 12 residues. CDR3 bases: TGTGCCAGCAGCGGGCATCGGAGGGTCTTATATTTT. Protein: CASSGHRRVLYF.

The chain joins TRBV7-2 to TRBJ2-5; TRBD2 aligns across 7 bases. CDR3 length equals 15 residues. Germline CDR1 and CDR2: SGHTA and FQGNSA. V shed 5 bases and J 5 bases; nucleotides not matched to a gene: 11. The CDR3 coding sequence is TGTGCCAGCAGCCCTTGGGGCGGGGGTTCGGAGACCCAGTACTTC. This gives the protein CASSPWGGGSETQYF. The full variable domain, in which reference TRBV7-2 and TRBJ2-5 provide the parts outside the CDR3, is GAGVSQSPSNKVTEKGKDVELRCDPISGHTALYWYRQSLGQGLEFLIYFQGNSAPDKSGLPSDRFSAERTGGSVSTLTIQRTQQEDSAVYLCASSPWGGGSETQYFGPGTRLLVL.

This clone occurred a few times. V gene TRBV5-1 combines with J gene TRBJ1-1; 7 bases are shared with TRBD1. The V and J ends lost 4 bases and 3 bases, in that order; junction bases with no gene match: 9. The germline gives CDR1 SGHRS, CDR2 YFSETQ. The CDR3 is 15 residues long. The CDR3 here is CASSPAGTEYTEAFF. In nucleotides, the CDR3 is TGCGCCAGCAGCCCCGCCGGGACAGAGTACACTGAAGCTTTCTTT.

CDR3 sequence reads: CASSGGGQGNTEAFF. The CDR3 nucleotides read TGCGCCAGCAGCGGGGGGGGACAGGGAAACACTGAAGCTTTCTTT. The chain employs TRBV5-1 and TRBJ1-1, with 9 bases that match TRBD1. CDR1 is SGHRS and CDR2 is YFSETQ in the germline V gene. V gave up 4 bases and J gave up 2 bases; unmatched junction bases: 6. This CDR3 contains 15 residues. The full variable domain, rest sourced from reference TRBV5-1 and TRBJ1-1, is KAGVTQTPRYLIKTRGQQVTLSCSPISGHRSVSWYQQTPGQGLQFLFEYFSETQRNKGNFPGRFSGRQFSNSRSEMNVSTLELGDSALYLCASSGGGQGNTEAFFGQGTRLTVV.

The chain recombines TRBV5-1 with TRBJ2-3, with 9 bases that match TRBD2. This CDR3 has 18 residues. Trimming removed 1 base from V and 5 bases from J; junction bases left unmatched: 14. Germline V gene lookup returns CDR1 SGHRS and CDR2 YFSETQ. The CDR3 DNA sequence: TGCGCCAGCAGCTTGCGGCCGCGCGGGGGGGAAGTGGGAGATACGCAGTATTTT. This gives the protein CASSLRPRGGEVGDTQYF.

The CDR3 DNA sequence: TGTGCCAGCAGCTTAGCCAGGGTTAACACAGATACGCAGTATTTT. Translation gives CASSLARVNTDTQYF. The chain links TRBV7-2 to TRBJ2-3; tentative D call: TRBD1 (5 bases). Germline V gene data show CDR1 as SGHTA and CDR2 as FQGNSA. Trimming shortened V by 0 bases and J by 2 bases, and 9 bases separated the two germline ends. This CDR3 has 15 residues.

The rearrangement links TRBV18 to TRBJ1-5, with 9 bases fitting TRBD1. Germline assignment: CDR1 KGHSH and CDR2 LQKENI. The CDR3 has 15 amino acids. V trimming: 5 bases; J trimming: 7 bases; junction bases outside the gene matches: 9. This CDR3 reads CASSAAGQGHQPQHF. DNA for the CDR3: TGTGCCAGCTCAGCAGCGGGACAGGGCCACCAGCCCCAGCATTTT.

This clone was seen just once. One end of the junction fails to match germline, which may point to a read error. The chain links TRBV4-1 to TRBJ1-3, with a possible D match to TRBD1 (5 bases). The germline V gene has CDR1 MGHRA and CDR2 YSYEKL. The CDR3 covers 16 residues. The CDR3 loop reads CDSSQRGGYSGNTIYF. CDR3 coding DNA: TGCGACAGCAGCCAACGTGGGGGGTACTCTGGAAACACCATATATTTT.